Following are 19 T cell receptor beta chains from one sample sequenced in a study of cytomegalovirus exposure and HLA in healthy donors. Primers for the PCR totalled 60 Vbeta and 13 Jbeta. Sequenced by immunoSEQ multiplex PCR; TCRdb stores in-frame clones only, minus some. The profile shows roughly 100,000 clones, roughly three quarters of them singletons. The sequencing sample was made of PBMCs. The receptors come from a man between 25 and 39 years old in good health and CMV-seronegative.

J is TRBJ2-5 and V is TRBV19, with D perhaps matching TRBD2 (5 bases). Germline CDR1 LNHDA, CDR2 SQIVND (reference sequence). V shed 3 bases and J shed 3 bases, with 14 bases lying between them. The CDR3 is 15 residues long. The CDR3 protein is CASSIPFRDEETQYF. CDR3 DNA: TGTGCCAGTAGTATCCCATTCCGGGATGAAGAGACCCAGTACTTC.

This chain's CDR3 is CASSLGWTGLNTEAFF. The CDR3, as DNA: TGTGCCAGCAGCTTGGGTTGGACAGGGTTGAACACTGAAGCTTTCTTT. The V gene is TRBV5-8, the J gene TRBJ1-1; TRBD1 matches 8 bases. This CDR3 is 16 amino acids long. Germline-derived CDR1 and CDR2 are SGHTS and YDEGEE. The V segment lost 0 bases and the J segment 0 bases; nucleotides outside the gene matches: 4.

The J gene is TRBJ2-2, the V gene TRBV11-3, with 16 bases fitting TRBD2. V lost 5 bases, J lost 7 bases, and 4 bases stayed unmatched. Germline values: CDR1 SGHNT, CDR2 YENEEA. CDR3 size: 16 residues. In nucleotides, the CDR3 is TGTGCCAGCAGCGAGGGACTAGCGGGAGGGGACGGGGAGCTGTTTTTT. Amino acids: CASSEGLAGGDGELFF. Full variable domain (outside the CDR3, taken from reference TRBV11-3 and TRBJ2-2): EAGVVQSPRYKIIEKKQPVAFWCNPISGHNTLYWYLQNLGQGPELLIRYENEEAVDDSQLPKDRFSAERLKGVDSTLKIQPAELGDSAVYLCASSEGLAGGDGELFFGEGSRLTVL.

The chain uses TRBV19 and TRBJ1-1, with 8 bases identical to TRBD1. Germline CDR1 is LNHDA and CDR2 is SQIVND (reference sequence). CDR3 length equals 17 residues. With 5 bases clipped from V and 2 bases from J, the junction kept 13 bases outside the gene matches. The CDR3 bases are TGTGCCAGTAGTCCCGCAGGGGGCGGGGGTTCCAACACTGAAGCTTTCTTT. As protein: CASSPAGGGGSNTEAFF.

The chain combines TRBV10-3 with TRBJ2-1; 7 bases agree with TRBD2. The V segment lost 6 bases and the J segment 8 bases; nucleotides outside the gene matches: 13. CDR1 is ENHRY and CDR2 is SYGVKD in the germline V gene. CDR3 size: 15 residues. CDR3 amino acids: CAISTRTSSAYEQFF. The CDR3 nucleotides read TGTGCCATCAGCACGAGGACTAGTAGTGCCTATGAGCAGTTCTTC.

This chain links TRBV10-3 with TRBJ2-3; 8 bases fit TRBD2. The CDR3 runs 16 residues. V lost 3 bases and J lost 7; bases outside the gene matches: 12. Germline V CDR1 and CDR2: ENHRY, SYGVKD. The CDR3 coding sequence is TGTGCCATCAGTGACCCGACTAGCGCCCGCGGTCATACGCAGTATTTT. This sequence encodes CAISDPTSARGHTQYF.

The chain employs TRBV5-4 and TRBJ2-1; tentatively, D is TRBD1 (5 bases). The V gene's germline CDR1 is SGHNT and CDR2 YYREEE (reference sequence). V dropped 4 bases and J dropped 9 bases, with 11 bases sitting between them. This CDR3 region has 12 residues. The CDR3, as DNA: TGTGCCAGCAGCCCAGGGTCCGGTGAGCAGTTCTTC. Residues: CASSPGSGEQFF.

The J gene is TRBJ2-1, the V gene TRBV7-2, with D maybe TRBD1 (5 bases). Germline CDR1 and CDR2: SGHTA and FQGNSA. The CDR3 contains 12 residues. The V end was cut by 1 base, the J end by 8 bases, with 6 bases between. CDR3 nucleotides: TGTGCCAGCAGCTTAGGACAGTATGAGCAGTTCTTC. It is translated as CASSLGQYEQFF.

The chain links TRBV18 to TRBJ2-1; 10 nucleotides agree with TRBD2. The J segment lost 7 bases and the V segment lost 4 bases, leaving 7 bases of the junction unmatched. CDR1 is KGHSH, CDR2 LQKENI, per germline. The CDR3 totals 15 residues. CDR3 in DNA: TGTGCCAGCTCACAAGCGGGAGGGCCAGGGAATGAGCAGTTCTTC. This gives the protein CASSQAGGPGNEQFF.

The chain couples TRBV27 to TRBJ2-4; 11 positions match TRBD2. The CDR3 is 14 amino acids. The germline V gene has CDR1 MNHEY and CDR2 SMNVEV (reference sequence). J was trimmed by 7 bases and V by 6 bases; bases with no gene match: 5. CDR3 sequence (DNA): TGTGCCAGCAGCTCTTTAGCGGGAGGGAACATTCAGTACTTC. Amino acid sequence: CASSSLAGGNIQYF.

The chain employs TRBV29-1 and TRBJ2-7; the D gene is possibly TRBD2 (5 bases). Between the trimmed V and J ends, which lost 7 bases and 3 bases, there was a span of 13 bases. CDR3 size: 12 residues. The V gene's germline CDR1 is SQVTM and CDR2 ANQGSEA. CDR3 sequence: CSAALAGYEQYF. As DNA, the CDR3 is TGCAGCGCCGCGTTGGCGGGCTACGAGCAGTACTTC.

The rearrangement links TRBV13 to TRBJ2-1, with D possibly being TRBD1 (6 bases). Germline CDR1 PRHDT, CDR2 FYEKMQ (reference sequence). The V end lost 3 bases, the J end lost 2 bases, and 11 bases lay between the germline ends. The CDR3 is 15 amino acids. The CDR3 bases are TGTGCCAGCAGCTTCTGGCAGGGGACCTACAATGAGCAGTTCTTC. Its protein is CASSFWQGTYNEQFF.

The chain carries TRBV11-2 and TRBJ1-1, with D possibly being TRBD1 (6 bases). Germline V gene lookup returns CDR1 SGHAT and CDR2 FQNNGV. The CDR3 is made up of 14 amino acids. V was pared by 4 bases and J by 1 base, with 10 bases between. CDR3 bases: TGTGCCAGCAGCTGGGGGGGCGCGAACACTGAAGCTTTCTTT. Its translation is CASSWGGANTEAFF.

The V and J genes are TRBV9 and TRBJ2-1, with 9 bases lining up with TRBD2. The ends lost 4 bases at V and 2 bases at J; junction bases unmatched: 13. Germline V lookup: CDR1 SGDLS, CDR2 YYNGEE. This CDR3 has 18 amino acids. The CDR3 coding sequence is TGTGCCAGCAGCCCCTGGGGTAGCGGGAGATCAACCTACAATGAGCAGTTCTTC. This translates into CASSPWGSGRSTYNEQFF.

This clone has just a few counts. This rearrangement joins TRBV5-1 to TRBJ1-1; D remains ambiguous. CDR1 and CDR2 (germline): SGHRS, YFSETQ. The CDR3 consists of 16 residues. V was cut by 0 bases and J by 4 bases, with 16 bases left in between. The CDR3 loop is CASSLEAVNRGTEAFF. The CDR3 DNA reads as TGCGCCAGCAGCTTGGAGGCAGTTAATCGGGGCACTGAAGCTTTCTTT.

This clone showed up just a few times. The CDR3 loop reads CASKGALDNQPQHF. DNA for the CDR3: TGTGCCAGCAAGGGAGCCCTTGACAATCAGCCCCAGCATTTT. J is TRBJ1-5 and V is TRBV27; D is uncertain. Germline V gene sequence: CDR1 MNHEY, CDR2 SMNVEV (reference sequence). Trimming removed 7 bases at V and 3 bases at J, with 13 bases between. This CDR3 is 14 amino acids long.

This chain links TRBV27 with TRBJ1-1, with D possibly being TRBD1 (6 bases). This CDR3 contains 14 residues. The V gene's germline CDR1 is MNHEY and CDR2 SMNVEV (reference sequence). The V and J ends lost 4 bases and 4 bases respectively, with 13 bases between them. The chain's CDR3 is CASSSTGFTTEAFF. CDR3 DNA sequence: TGTGCCAGCAGTTCCACAGGGTTTACCACTGAAGCTTTCTTT.

The chain joins TRBV10-3 to TRBJ2-7; 11 positions match TRBD1. V was pared by 1 base and J by 3 bases, with 5 bases of the junction left unmatched. The CDR3 loop spans 16 amino acids. Germline V gene data show CDR1 as ENHRY and CDR2 as SYGVKD. CDR3 loop: CAISEFRTGGIYEQYF. CDR3 DNA sequence: TGTGCCATCAGTGAGTTTCGGACAGGGGGCATCTACGAGCAGTACTTC.

This clone was observed once. The V gene is TRBV19, the J gene TRBJ1-1; D is possibly TRBD1 (6 bases). V lost 6 bases and J 0 bases, leaving 11 bases between the germline ends. There are 14 residues in the CDR3. Germline CDR1 is LNHDA and CDR2 is SQIVND (reference sequence). CDR3 nucleotides: TGTGCCAGTAGGACGGGACACATGAACACTGAAGCTTTCTTT. Translating it yields CASRTGHMNTEAFF. The full variable domain, rest sourced from reference TRBV19 and TRBJ1-1, is DGGITQSPKYLFRKEGQNVTLSCEQNLNHDAMYWYRQDPGQGLRLIYYSQIVNDFQKGDIAEGYSVSREKKESFPLTVTSAQKNPTAFYLCASRTGHMNTEAFFGQGTRLTVV.